These 7 T cell receptor beta chains originate from one sample sequenced in a study of shared clonotypes between healthy human individuals. Sequenced by immunoSEQ multiplex PCR; TCRdb stores in-frame clones only, minus some. This sample has about 610,000 clones, with around 97% found just once. The source material was naive CD4+ T cells sorted from blood. The subset was: CD45RA+ positively selected. These TCRs come from a woman aged 25 to 39 in good health.

This clone was observed a single time. V gene TRBV28 combines with J gene TRBJ2-5; 7 bases map to TRBD2. Germline CDR1 reads MDHEN; CDR2 reads SYDVKM. CDR3 length: 16 amino acids. V was pared by 6 bases and J by 6 bases, with 16 bases of the junction left unmatched. The CDR3 region has the DNA TGTGCCAGCAGCACTACCAACTTTAGGGAGGGGAAGACCCAGTACTTC. This translates into CASSTTNFREGKTQYF. Variable domain in full (rest from reference TRBV28 and TRBJ2-5): DVKVTQSSRYLVKRTGEKVFLECVQDMDHENMFWYRQDPGLGLRLIYFSYDVKMKEKGDIPEGYSVSREKKERFSLILESASTNQTSMYLCASSTTNFREGKTQYFGPGTRLLVL.

V and J are TRBV19 and TRBJ1-2, with TRBD1 as a possible D gene (6 bases). Germline V gene sequence: CDR1 LNHDA, CDR2 SQIVND (reference sequence). V lost 1 base and J 4 bases, leaving 13 bases between the germline ends. This CDR3 has 15 amino acids. In nucleotides, the CDR3 is TGTGCCAGTAGTATAGCCTGGGGGCTGGGCTATGGCTACACCTTC. It codes for CASSIAWGLGYGYTF.

The chain uses TRBV7-2 and TRBJ2-7; 7 positions match TRBD2. Looked up from germline, CDR1 is SGHTA and CDR2 is FQGNSA. V lost 5 bases to trimming and J lost 2 bases; unmatched junction nucleotides: 6. The CDR3 is 14 residues long. CDR3 in DNA: TGTGCCAGCAGCCGGGACTACGCGACCTACGAGCAGTACTTC. It specifies CASSRDYATYEQYF.

The chain is built from TRBV28 and TRBJ1-1; D call uncertain. V lost 3 bases, J lost 1 base, and 6 bases lay in between. The CDR3 runs to 13 residues. CDR1 is MDHEN and CDR2 is SYDVKM in the germline V gene. CDR3 loop: CASSLHGNTEAFF. The CDR3 coding sequence is TGTGCCAGCAGTTTGCACGGGAACACTGAAGCTTTCTTT.

The rearrangement uses TRBV18 and TRBJ1-4; TRBD1 is a possible D gene (6 bases). V lost 4 bases to trimming and J lost 6 bases, with 15 bases between them. The CDR3 is made up of 15 amino acids. Looked up from germline, CDR1 is KGHSH and CDR2 is LQKENI. The CDR3 region has the DNA TGTGCCAGCTCACTCCGGGGGGCTTGGGATGAAAAACTGTTTTTT. It specifies CASSLRGAWDEKLFF. The full variable domain, completed using reference TRBV18 and TRBJ1-4, is NAGVMQNPRHLVRRRGQEARLRCSPMKGHSHVYWYRQLPEEGLKFMVYLQKENIIDESGMPKERFSAEFPKEGPSILRIQQVVRGDSAAYFCASSLRGAWDEKLFFGSGTQLSVL.

The CDR3, as DNA: TGCGCCAGCAGCCAAGGACTAGCGGGGGCGGGTGAGCAGTTCTTC. Its translation is CASSQGLAGAGEQFF. The V call is TRBV4-1, the J call TRBJ2-1, with TRBD2 matching 12 bases. The germline CDR1 and CDR2 sequences are MGHRA and YSYEKL. This CDR3 spans 15 amino acids. The V segment lost 1 base and the J segment 9 bases; nucleotides outside the gene matches: 4.

The chain is built from TRBV19 and TRBJ1-5; perhaps TRBD1 as D (5 bases). This CDR3 region has 13 residues. Germline V gene sequence: CDR1 LNHDA, CDR2 SQIVND (reference sequence). V was shortened by 5 bases and J by 9 bases, with 14 bases between the two germline ends. The chain's CDR3 is CASSEAREVPQHF. CDR3 DNA: TGTGCCAGTAGTGAAGCCAGGGAGGTGCCCCAGCATTTT.